This paragraph covers one T cell receptor (beta chain) sequence. Its antigen is as yet unknown. This record belongs to a study of cytotoxic CD8 clonotypes in ibrutinib-treated CLL. Points from the study as a whole: Sustained-remission and progressing patients had unequal sampling times.

Deep sequencing aimed at 1 in 200,000 to 1 in 1 million T cells' resolution. Produced via immunoSEQ multiplex PCR; TCRdb's table is partial and in-frame only. The sample comprises tens of thousands of clones, about 82% of which are singletons, and more than 5% rests with the top ten. Germline-derived CDR1 and CDR2 are MGHRA and YSYEKL. V lost 0 bases and J lost 4, with 18 bases in between. The CDR3 runs to 17 residues. The genes are TRBV4-1 and TRBJ2-5; D may match TRBD1 or TRBD2 (6 bases each). This sample comprised PBMCs, obtained before ibrutinib treatment. This clonotype was obtained from a human donor with chronic lymphocytic leukemia. The CDR3 sequence is CASSQEGGTSLGETQYF. The CDR3 coding sequence is TGCGCCAGCAGCCAAGAAGGCGGGACATCCCTGGGAGAGACCCAGTACTTC.